A single T cell receptor (beta chain) is shown here with its context. Original analysis: Amplified reference gene primers provided the basis for estimating nucleated cell counts. The data were produced by immunoSEQ multiplex PCR, yet TCRdb's version contains in-frame clones alone and is incomplete. The V and J calls and the clone size are those of that table, but D and trimming were determined from the DNA. The data show some 120,000 clones, roughly nine tenths seen once. The sample comes from a study of blood T cell repertoires in COVID-19. Study details: The origin of the acute and convalescent COVID-19 samples was the United States, Italy and Spain. In each case, the material was cDNA or gDNA derived from T cells, B-cell-depleted T cells, or PBMCs.

V gave up 6 bases and J gave up 0 bases, with 12 bases separating them. Germline CDR1 MNHEY, CDR2 SVGAGI. The CDR3 length is 15 residues. The sequenced sample was peripheral blood. The rearrangement links TRBV6-5 to TRBJ1-5; D is perhaps TRBD1 (5 bases). The clonotype comes from a man aged 35 to 55 with acute or convalescent COVID-19. CDR3 sequence: CASSRGSNSNQPQHF. The CDR3 region has the DNA TGTGCCAGCAGCCGGGGGAGCAATAGCAATCAGCCCCAGCATTTT.